This T cell receptor (beta chain) was profiled in a study of early T cells in non-severe SARS-CoV-2 infection. Germline-derived CDR1 and CDR2 are SGHNT and YYREEE (reference sequence). V trimming: 4 bases; J trimming: 5 bases; junction bases outside the gene matches: 12. This CDR3 has 16 amino acids. At least ten counts were recorded for this clonotype. TCRdb analysed the 5' RACE reads with MiXCR anew, one entry per CDR3 protein. The table has about 35,000 distinct CDR3 sequences, 5% to 6.5% seen once. This chain joins TRBV5-4 and TRBJ2-5; 9 positions agree with TRBD2. The sequenced sample was whole blood. The origin of this receptor is an adult who was a healthcare worker with PCR-confirmed SARS-CoV-2 infection or an uninfected control (not recorded which). The CDR3 DNA sequence: TGTGCCAGCAGCGGTCCGGCTAGCGGGGCTCGGGAGACCCAGTACTTC. Its translation: CASSGPASGARETQYF.